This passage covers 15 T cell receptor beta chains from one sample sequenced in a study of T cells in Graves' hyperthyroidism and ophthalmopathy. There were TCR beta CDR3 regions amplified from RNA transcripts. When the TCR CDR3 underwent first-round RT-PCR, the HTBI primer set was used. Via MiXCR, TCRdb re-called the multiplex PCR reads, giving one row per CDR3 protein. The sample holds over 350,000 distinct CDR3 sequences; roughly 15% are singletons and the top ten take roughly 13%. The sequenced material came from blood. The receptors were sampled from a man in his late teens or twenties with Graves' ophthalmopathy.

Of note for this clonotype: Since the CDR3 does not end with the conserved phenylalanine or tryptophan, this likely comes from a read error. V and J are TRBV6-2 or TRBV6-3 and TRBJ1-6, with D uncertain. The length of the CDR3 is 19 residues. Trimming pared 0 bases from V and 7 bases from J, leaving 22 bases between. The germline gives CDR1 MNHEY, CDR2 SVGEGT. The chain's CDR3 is CASSYSSLAGPGWNSPLHS. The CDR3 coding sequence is TGTGCCAGCAGTTACTCGAGTTTGGCTGGGCCCGGGTGGAATTCACCCCTCCACTCT.

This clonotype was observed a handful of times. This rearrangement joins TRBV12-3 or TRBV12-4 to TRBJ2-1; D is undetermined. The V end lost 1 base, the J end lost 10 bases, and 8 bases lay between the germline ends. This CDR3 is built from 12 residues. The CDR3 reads CASSLVSREQFF. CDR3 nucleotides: TGTGCCAGCAGTTTAGTTAGCAGGGAGCAGTTCTTC.

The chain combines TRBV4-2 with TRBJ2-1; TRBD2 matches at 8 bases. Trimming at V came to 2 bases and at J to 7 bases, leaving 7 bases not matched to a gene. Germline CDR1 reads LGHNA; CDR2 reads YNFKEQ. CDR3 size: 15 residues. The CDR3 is CASSQRLAGPNEQFF. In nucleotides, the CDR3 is TGTGCCAGCAGCCAAAGGCTAGCGGGCCCAAATGAGCAGTTCTTC.

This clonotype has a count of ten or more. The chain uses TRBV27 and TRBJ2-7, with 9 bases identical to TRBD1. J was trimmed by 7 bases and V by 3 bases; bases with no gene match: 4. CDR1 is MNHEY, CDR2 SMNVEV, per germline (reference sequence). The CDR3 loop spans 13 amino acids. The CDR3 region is CASSFGQGKEQYF. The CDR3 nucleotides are TGTGCCAGCAGTTTTGGACAGGGGAAAGAGCAGTACTTC.

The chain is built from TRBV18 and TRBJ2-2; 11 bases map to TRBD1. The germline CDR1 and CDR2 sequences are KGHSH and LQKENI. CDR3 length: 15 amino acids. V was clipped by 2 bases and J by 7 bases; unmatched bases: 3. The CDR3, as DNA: TGTGCCAGCTCACCAGGACAGGGGGCTAACGGGGAGCTGTTTTTT. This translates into CASSPGQGANGELFF.

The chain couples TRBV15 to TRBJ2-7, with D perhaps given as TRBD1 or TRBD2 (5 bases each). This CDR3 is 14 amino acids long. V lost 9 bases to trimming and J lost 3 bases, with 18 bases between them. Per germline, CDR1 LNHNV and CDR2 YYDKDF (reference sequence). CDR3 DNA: TGTGCCACTAGTGATGGGACGGACTTCTACGAGCAGTACTTC. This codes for CATSDGTDFYEQYF.

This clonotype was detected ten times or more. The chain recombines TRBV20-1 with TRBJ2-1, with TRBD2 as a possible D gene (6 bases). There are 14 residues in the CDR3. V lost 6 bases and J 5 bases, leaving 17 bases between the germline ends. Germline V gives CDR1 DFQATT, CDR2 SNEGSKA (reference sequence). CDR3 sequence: CSAPNRETDNEQFF. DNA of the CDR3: TGCAGTGCCCCAAACCGGGAGACCGACAATGAGCAGTTCTTC.

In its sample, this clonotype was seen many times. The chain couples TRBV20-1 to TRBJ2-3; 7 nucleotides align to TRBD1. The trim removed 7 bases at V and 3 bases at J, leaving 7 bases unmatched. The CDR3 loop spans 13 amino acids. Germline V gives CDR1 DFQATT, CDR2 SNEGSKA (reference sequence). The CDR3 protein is CSDAGRGTDTQYF. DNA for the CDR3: TGCAGTGACGCGGGCAGGGGGACAGATACGCAGTATTTT.

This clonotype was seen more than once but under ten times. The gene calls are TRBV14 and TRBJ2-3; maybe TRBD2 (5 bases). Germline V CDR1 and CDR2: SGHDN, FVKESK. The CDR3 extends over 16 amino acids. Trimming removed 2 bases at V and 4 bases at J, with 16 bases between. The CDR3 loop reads CASSQTLWLASDTQYF. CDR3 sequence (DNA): TGTGCCAGCAGCCAAACTCTATGGCTAGCATCAGATACGCAGTATTTT.

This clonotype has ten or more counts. CDR3 protein: CASSSLVPGSYEQYF. CDR3 DNA sequence: TGCGCCAGCAGCTCCCTAGTTCCAGGTTCCTACGAGCAGTACTTC. The chain couples TRBV5-1 to TRBJ2-7; D gene unclear. This CDR3 is 15 amino acids long. Trimming stripped 3 bases from V and 1 base from J, with 14 bases between. Germline values: CDR1 SGHRS, CDR2 YFSETQ.

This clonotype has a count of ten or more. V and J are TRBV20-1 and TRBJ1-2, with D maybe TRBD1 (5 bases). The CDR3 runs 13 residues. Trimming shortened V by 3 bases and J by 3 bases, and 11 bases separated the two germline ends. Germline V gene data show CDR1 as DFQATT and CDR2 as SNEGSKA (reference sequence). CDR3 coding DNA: TGCAGTGCTAGTTGGGGGGGAGACTATGGCTACACCTTC. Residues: CSASWGGDYGYTF.

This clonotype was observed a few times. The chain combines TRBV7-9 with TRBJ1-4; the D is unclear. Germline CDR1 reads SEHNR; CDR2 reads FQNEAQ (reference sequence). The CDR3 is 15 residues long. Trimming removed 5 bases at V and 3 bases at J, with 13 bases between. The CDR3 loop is CASSNIGFSNEKLFF. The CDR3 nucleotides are TGTGCCAGCAGCAACATAGGGTTTTCTAATGAAAAACTGTTTTTT.

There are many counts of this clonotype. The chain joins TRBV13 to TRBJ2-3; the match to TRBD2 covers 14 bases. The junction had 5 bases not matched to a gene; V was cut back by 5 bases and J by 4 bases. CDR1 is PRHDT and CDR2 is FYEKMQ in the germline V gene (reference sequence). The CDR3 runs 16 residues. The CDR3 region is CASSTGLAGGPDTQYF. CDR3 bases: TGTGCCAGCAGCACAGGACTAGCGGGAGGTCCAGATACGCAGTATTTT.

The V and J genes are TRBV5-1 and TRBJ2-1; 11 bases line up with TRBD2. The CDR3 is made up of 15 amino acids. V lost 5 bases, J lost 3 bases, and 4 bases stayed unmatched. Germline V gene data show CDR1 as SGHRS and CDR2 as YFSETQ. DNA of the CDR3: TGCGCCAGCAGTTTTAGCGGGGGGGGCTACAATGAGCAGTTCTTC. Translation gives CASSFSGGGYNEQFF.

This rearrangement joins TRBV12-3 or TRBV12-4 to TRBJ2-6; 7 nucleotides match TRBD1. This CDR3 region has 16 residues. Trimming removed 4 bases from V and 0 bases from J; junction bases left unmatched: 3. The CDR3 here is CASSSNRGSGANVLTF. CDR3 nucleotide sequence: TGTGCCAGCAGTTCGAACAGGGGCTCTGGGGCCAACGTCCTGACTTTC.